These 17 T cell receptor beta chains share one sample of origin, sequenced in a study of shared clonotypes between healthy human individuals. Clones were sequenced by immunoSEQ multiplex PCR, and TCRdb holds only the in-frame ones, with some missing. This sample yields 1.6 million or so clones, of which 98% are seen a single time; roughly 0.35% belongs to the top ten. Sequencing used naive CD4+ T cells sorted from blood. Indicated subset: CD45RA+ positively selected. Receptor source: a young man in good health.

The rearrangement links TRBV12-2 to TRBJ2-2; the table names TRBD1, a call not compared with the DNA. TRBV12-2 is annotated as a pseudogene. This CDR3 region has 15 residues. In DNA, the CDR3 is TGTGCAAGTCGCATCGGACAGGGGAGGACCGGGGAGCTGTTTTTT. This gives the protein CASRIGQGRTGELFF.

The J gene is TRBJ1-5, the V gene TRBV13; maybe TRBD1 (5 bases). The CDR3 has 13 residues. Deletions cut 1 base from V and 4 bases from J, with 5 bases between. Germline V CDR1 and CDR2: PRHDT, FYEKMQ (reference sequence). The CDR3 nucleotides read TGTGCCAGCAGCTTAGACAGGAATCAGCCCCAGCATTTT. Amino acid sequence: CASSLDRNQPQHF.

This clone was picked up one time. The CDR3 coding sequence is TGTGCCTGGAGTCCTACGACAGGGGGCGAGCAGTACTTC. Protein product: CAWSPTTGGEQYF. The rearrangement links TRBV30 to TRBJ2-7; TRBD1 matches 9 bases. The CDR3 length is 13 residues. J gave up 6 bases and V 2 bases, and 5 bases lay outside the gene matches. Germline CDR1 and CDR2: GTSNPN and SVGIG (reference sequence). The whole variable domain, filled in from reference TRBV30 and TRBJ2-7, reads SQTIHQWPATLVQPVGSPLSLECTVEGTSNPNLYWYRQAAGRGLQLLFYSVGIGQISSEVPQNLSASRPQDRQFILSSKKLLLSDSGFYLCAWSPTTGGEQYFGPGTRLTVT.

The CDR3 DNA is TGTGCCAGCGGACTAACGGGAACCTATGGCTACACCTTC. Protein: CASGLTGTYGYTF. The genes are TRBV28 and TRBJ1-2; no clear D. From germline, CDR1 is MDHEN and CDR2 SYDVKM. This CDR3 is built from 13 residues. V lost 8 bases and J 4 bases, leaving 14 bases between the germline ends.

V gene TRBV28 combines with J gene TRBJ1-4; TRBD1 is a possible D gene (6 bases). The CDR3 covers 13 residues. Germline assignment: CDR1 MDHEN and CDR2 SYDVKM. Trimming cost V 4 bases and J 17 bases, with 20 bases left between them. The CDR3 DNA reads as TGTGCCAGCAGTTCGGGACACAGAGGGGGGAGTTTTTTT. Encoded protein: CASSSGHRGGSFF.

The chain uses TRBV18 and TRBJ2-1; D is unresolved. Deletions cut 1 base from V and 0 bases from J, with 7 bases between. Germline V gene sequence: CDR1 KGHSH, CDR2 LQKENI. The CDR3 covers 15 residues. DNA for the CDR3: TGTGCCAGCTCACCACTGGTAAGCTCCTACAATGAGCAGTTCTTC. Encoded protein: CASSPLVSSYNEQFF.

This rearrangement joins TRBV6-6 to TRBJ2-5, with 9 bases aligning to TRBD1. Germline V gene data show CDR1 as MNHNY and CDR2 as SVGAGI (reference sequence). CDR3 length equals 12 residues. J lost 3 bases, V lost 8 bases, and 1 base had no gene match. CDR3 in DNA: TGTGCCAGCGGACAGGGGAAAGAGACCCAGTACTTC. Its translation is CASGQGKETQYF.

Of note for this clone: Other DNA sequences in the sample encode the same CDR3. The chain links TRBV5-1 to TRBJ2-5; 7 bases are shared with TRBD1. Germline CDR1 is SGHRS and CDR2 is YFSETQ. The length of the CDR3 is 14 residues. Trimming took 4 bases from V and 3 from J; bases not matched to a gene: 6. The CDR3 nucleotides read TGCGCCAGCAGCCTGCTGGGGACAGAAGAGACCCAGTACTTC. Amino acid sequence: CASSLLGTEETQYF.

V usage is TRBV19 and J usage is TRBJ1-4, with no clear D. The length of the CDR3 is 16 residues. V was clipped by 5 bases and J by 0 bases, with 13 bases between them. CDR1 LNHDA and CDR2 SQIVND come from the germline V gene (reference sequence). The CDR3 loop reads CASSPFGRATNEKLFF. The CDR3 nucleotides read TGTGCCAGTAGTCCATTCGGGCGCGCAACTAATGAAAAACTGTTTTTT.

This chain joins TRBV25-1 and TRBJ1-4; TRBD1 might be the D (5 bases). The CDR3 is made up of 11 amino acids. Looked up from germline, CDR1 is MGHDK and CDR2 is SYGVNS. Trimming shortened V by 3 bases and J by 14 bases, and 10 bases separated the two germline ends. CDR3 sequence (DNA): TGTGCCAGCAGTGACGGGGGTCTCCTGTTTTTT. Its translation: CASSDGGLLFF.

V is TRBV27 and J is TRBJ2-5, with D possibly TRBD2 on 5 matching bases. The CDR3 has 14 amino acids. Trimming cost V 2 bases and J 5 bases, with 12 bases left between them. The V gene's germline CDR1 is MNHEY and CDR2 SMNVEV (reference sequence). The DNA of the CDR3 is TGTGCCAGCAGTTTAATCGGTTCGGGGGAGACCCAGTACTTC. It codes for CASSLIGSGETQYF.

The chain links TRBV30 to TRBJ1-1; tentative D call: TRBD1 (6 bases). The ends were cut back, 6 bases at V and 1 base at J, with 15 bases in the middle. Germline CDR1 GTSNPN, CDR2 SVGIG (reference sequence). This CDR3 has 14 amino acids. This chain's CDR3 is CACYRGRGNTEAFF. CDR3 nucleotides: TGTGCCTGTTACCGGGGCAGGGGGAACACTGAAGCTTTCTTT.

CDR3 loop: CASSISGRVSYEQYF. In nucleotides, the CDR3 is TGTGCCAGCTCTATTAGCGGGAGGGTCTCCTACGAGCAGTACTTC. J is TRBJ2-7 and V is TRBV18; 11 bases fit TRBD2. The CDR3 totals 15 residues. Trimming took 6 bases from V and 0 from J; bases not matched to a gene: 4. Per germline, CDR1 KGHSH and CDR2 LQKENI.

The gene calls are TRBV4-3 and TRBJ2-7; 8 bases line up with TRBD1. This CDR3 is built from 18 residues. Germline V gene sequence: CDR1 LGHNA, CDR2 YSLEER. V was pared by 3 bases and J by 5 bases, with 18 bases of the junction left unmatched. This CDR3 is CASSQGLGADRGWDEQYF. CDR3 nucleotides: TGCGCCAGCAGCCAGGGACTTGGGGCTGACAGGGGATGGGACGAGCAGTACTTC.

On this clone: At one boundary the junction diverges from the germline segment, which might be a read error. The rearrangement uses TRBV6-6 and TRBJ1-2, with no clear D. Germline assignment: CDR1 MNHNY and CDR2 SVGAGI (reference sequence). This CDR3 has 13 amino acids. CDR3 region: CASSLMSSGSPYF. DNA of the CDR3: TGTGCCAGCAGTTTAATGTCATCAGGTTCCCCCTACTTC.

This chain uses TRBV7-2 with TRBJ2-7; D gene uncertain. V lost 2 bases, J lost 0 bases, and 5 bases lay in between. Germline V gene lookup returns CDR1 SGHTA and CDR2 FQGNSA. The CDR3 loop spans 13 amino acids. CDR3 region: CASSLSVSYEQYF. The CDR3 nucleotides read TGTGCCAGCAGCTTAAGTGTCTCCTACGAGCAGTACTTC.

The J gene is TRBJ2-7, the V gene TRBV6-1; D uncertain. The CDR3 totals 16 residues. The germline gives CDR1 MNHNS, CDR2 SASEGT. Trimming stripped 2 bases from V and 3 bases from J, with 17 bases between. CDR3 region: CASSERGLGRDYEQYF. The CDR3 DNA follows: TGTGCCAGCAGTGAACGTGGGCTAGGCAGAGACTACGAGCAGTACTTC.